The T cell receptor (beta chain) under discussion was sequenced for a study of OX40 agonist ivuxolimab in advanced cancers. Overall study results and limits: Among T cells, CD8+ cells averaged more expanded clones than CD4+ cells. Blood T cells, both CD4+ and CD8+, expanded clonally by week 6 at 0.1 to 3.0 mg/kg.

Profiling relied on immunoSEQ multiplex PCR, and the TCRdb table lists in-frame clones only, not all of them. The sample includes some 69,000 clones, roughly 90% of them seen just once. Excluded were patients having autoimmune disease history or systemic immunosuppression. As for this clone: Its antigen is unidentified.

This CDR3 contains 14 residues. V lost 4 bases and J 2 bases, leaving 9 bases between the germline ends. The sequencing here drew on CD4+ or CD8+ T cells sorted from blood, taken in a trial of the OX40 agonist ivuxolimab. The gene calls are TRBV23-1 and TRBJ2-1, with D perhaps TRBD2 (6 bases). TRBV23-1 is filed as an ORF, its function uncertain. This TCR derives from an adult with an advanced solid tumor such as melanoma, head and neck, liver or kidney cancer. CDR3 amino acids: CASSRGETYNEQFF. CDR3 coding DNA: TGCGCCAGCAGTCGGGGGGAAACCTACAATGAGCAGTTCTTC.